This TCR beta chain was profiled in a study of CD8 T cells in Susac syndrome. This clonotype was seen more than once but under ten times. With random hexamers, reverse transcription was performed on roughly 0.5 to 1 ug of RNA. TCRdb redid the calling of the immunoSEQ multiplex PCR reads with MiXCR, one entry per CDR3 protein. The table has over 350,000 distinct CDR3 sequences, 85% seen once. J gave up 0 bases and V 7 bases, and 2 bases lay outside the gene matches. Germline V gene data show CDR1 as GTSNPN and CDR2 as SVGIG (reference sequence). This CDR3 has 12 residues. This receptor was identified in a human donor with multiple sclerosis. The source material was CD8+ T cells from PBMCs. The chain links TRBV30 to TRBJ1-1; 7 bases fit TRBD1. The CDR3 DNA reads TGTGCCTCAACAGGGGTGAACACTGAAGCTTTCTTT. Amino acids: CASTGVNTEAFF.